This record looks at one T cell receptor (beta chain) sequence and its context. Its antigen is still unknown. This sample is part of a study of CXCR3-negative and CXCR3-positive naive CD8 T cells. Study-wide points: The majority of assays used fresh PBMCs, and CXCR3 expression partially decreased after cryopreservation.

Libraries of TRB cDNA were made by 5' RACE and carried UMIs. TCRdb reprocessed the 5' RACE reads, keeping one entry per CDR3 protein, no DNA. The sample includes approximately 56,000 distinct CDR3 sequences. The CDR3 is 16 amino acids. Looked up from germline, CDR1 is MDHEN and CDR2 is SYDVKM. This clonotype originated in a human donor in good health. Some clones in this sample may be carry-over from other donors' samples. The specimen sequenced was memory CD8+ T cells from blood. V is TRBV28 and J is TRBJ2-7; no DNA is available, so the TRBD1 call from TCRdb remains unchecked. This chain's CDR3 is CASSSPSGTETYEQYF.